This T cell receptor (beta chain) stems from a study of blood T cell repertoires in COVID-19. The wider study: Material from acute and convalescent COVID-19 was sourced from the United States, Italy and Spain. T cells, B-cell-depleted T cells, or PBMCs supplied cDNA or gDNA.

Per germline, CDR1 SGHNT and CDR2 YENEEA. Trimming shortened V by 5 bases and J by 5 bases, and 6 bases separated the two germline ends. The CDR3 totals 12 residues. Patients of the Seattle cohort, enrolled during active infection, were followed longitudinally. Authors' methods: Nucleated cell number was recorded as an estimate derived from reference gene primer amplification. Sequencing used immunoSEQ multiplex PCR; TCRdb keeps in-frame clones, though not all of them. D and trimming come from the DNA, and the V and J calls and clone size come from that table. Among about 150,000 clones listed, over 80% were seen once.

The specimen was peripheral blood. The chain links TRBV11-3 to TRBJ2-2; D gene unclear. The clonotype originates from a man between 25 and 39 years old with COVID-19, enrolled during active disease. DNA for the CDR3: TGTGCCAGCAGCCCGTTGACCGGGGAGCTGTTTTTT. The encoded protein is CASSPLTGELFF.